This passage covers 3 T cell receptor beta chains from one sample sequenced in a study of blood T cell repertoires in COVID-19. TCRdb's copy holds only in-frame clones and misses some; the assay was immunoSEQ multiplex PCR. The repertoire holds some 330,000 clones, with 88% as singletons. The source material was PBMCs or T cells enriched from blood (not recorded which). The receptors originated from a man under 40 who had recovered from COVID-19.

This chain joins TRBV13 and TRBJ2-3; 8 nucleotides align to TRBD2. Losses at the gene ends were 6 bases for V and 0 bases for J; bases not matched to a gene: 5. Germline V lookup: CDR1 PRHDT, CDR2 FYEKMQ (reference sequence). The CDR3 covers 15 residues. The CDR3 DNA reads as TGTGCCAGCAGGGGTAGCGGGGCTAGCACAGATACGCAGTATTTT. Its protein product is CASRGSGASTDTQYF.

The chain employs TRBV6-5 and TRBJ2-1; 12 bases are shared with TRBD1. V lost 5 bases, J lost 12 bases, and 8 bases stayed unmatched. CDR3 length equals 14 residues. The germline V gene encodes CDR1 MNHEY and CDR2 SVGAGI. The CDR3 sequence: CASSPGTGGMGQFF. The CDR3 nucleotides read TGTGCCAGCAGTCCCGGGACAGGGGGCATGGGGCAGTTCTTC.

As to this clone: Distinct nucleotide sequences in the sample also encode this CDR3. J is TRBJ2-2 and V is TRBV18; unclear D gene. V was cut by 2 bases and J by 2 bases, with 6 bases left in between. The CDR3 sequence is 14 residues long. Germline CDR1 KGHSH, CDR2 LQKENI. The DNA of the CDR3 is TGTGCCAGCTCACCAGGCGGCAACACCGGGGAGCTGTTTTTT. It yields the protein CASSPGGNTGELFF.